This TCR beta chain was sequenced during a study of metastatic and nonmetastatic thyroid tumors. On the study more broadly: Malignant thyroid and benign thyroid patients provided blood and tumor or nodule tissue whose repertoires were compared.

This clone is judged medium-sized (0.01 to 0.1%). As yet, its antigen is unknown. All patients reached thyroid surgery having received no treatment beforehand. The length of the CDR3 is 15 residues. In germline, CDR1 is MNHEY, CDR2 SVGAGI. Trimming stripped 0 bases from V and 0 bases from J, with 8 bases between. With MiXCR, TCRdb reprocessed the PCR reads. The repertoire holds under 20,000 clones, with 29% as singletons. Study-wide findings and caveats: When malignant thyroid tumors were compared with benign nodules, TCR beta diversity was reportedly significantly higher in the malignant tumors. This held in both blood and tumor samples.

The source of this sequence is a female donor with papillary thyroid cancer or a benign thyroid nodule (not recorded which). Some clones in this sample may be carry-over from other donors' samples. Material: tumor tissue. This chain connects TRBV6-5 to TRBJ1-1, with D perhaps matching TRBD1 (5 bases). In DNA form, the CDR3 reads TGTGCCAGCAGTTACTCAGGGGAAATGAACACTGAAGCTTTCTTT. Encoded protein: CASSYSGEMNTEAFF.